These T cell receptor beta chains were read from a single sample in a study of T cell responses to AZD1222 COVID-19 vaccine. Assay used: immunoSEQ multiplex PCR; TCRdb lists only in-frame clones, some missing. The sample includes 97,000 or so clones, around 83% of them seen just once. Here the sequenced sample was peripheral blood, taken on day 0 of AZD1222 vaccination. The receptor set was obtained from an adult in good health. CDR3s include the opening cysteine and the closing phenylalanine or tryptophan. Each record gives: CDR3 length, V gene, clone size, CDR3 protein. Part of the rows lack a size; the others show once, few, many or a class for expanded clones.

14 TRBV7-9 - CASTRQTGANVLTF
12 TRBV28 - CASSTTGIGYTF
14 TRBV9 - CASSDGVGTDTQYF
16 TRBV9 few CASSLGGGGMNTEAFF
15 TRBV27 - CASSPQRTNTGELFF
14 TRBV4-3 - CASSQATGGGGYTF
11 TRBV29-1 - CSVGGNDEQYF
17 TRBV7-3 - CASSTNILAGANGELFF
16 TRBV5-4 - CASSLAGVRSGNTIYF
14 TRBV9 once CASSPRAGGSPLHF
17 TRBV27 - CASSFSGIDLIGTEAFF
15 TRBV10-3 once CAISQGANHQETQYF
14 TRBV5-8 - CASSRGRDYYEQYF
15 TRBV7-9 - CASSTDTGRINEQYF
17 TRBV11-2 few CASSSYRGRGEDYGYTF
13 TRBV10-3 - CAIGTGGNYGYTF
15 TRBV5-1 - CASSSGTGITNEQFF
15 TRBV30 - CAWMGGLAGQETQYF
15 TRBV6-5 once CASRRDPLSSYEQYF
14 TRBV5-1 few CASSLDRTGYGYTF
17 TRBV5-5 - CASSPGGSGRARETQYF
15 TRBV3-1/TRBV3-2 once CASSSRLAGPYEQYF
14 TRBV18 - CASSTGAGTGELFF